The clone carrying this T cell receptor (beta chain) was detected a few times. This entry comes from a study of Graves' ophthalmopathy and Graves' hyperthyroidism. Beta-chain TCR CDR3 regions were amplified from RNA transcripts. HTBI primers primed a first-round RT-PCR, and a second-round multiplex PCR followed. TCRdb re-called the multiplex PCR reads with MiXCR, one entry per CDR3 protein. The table has about 550,000 distinct CDR3 sequences, under 40% seen once. Each hyperthyroidism patient was newly diagnosed, with under 2 months' duration, and aged 18 to 65. Reliance was placed on clinical symptoms, serum thyroxine, TRAb, thyroid ultrasound and orbital computed tomography for diagnosis. The germline CDR1 and CDR2 sequences are LGHNT and FRNRAP. V was pared by 5 bases and J by 0 bases, with 13 bases between. The CDR3 extends over 16 amino acids.

Sequencing was performed on peripheral blood or thyroid tissue (not recorded which). This sequence joins TRBV12-5 and TRBJ2-2; the D gene is possibly TRBD1 (6 bases). The receptor was derived from an adult man with Graves' hyperthyroidism. CDR3 sequence: CASGPRDTSNTGELFF. CDR3 coding DNA: TGTGCTAGTGGTCCACGGGACACCTCGAACACCGGGGAGCTGTTTTTT.